The 20 T cell receptor beta chains listed next were all sequenced from one sample in a study of sequential checkpoint blockade in melanoma. Regarding treatment: randomized to nivolumab then ipilimumab (arm A) or the reverse (arm B). Generated by immunoSEQ multiplex PCR, the TCRdb table keeps only in-frame clones and is missing some. The table records 15,000 to 20,000 clones, 80% of them present only once. Source: CD8+ T cells sorted from blood (inferred from file names), taken from a patient given nivolumab and ipilimumab in sequence. All receptors come from a human donor with melanoma.

The chain combines TRBV9 with TRBJ2-1; D is possibly TRBD1 (5 bases). CDR1 SGDLS and CDR2 YYNGEE come from the germline V gene. The CDR3 extends over 15 amino acids. The V gene lost 0 bases and the J gene lost 4 bases, with 11 bases spanning the gap. CDR3 sequence reads: CASSVAGAAYNEQFF. The CDR3 nucleotides are TGTGCCAGCAGCGTAGCTGGGGCTGCGTACAATGAGCAGTTCTTC.

The V and J genes are TRBV4-3 and TRBJ2-7; 8 bases line up with TRBD1. The CDR3 runs 15 residues. Germline CDR1 and CDR2: LGHNA and YSLEER. V was pared by 4 bases and J by 2 bases, with 7 bases of the junction left unmatched. CDR3 sequence reads: CASSLSLTGAYEQYF. The CDR3 DNA reads TGCGCCAGCAGCCTATCTCTGACAGGGGCCTACGAGCAGTACTTC.

About this clone itself: The sample holds other DNA sequences that translate to the same CDR3. The V call is TRBV18, the J call TRBJ2-7, with a weak D call TRBD2 (6 bases). The germline V and J ends were trimmed by 0 bases and 2 bases, with 11 bases remaining between them. Germline assignment: CDR1 KGHSH and CDR2 LQKENI. The CDR3 is 15 residues long. The CDR3 region is CASSPPSGSPYEQYF. As DNA, the CDR3 is TGTGCCAGCTCACCACCCTCCGGGAGTCCCTACGAGCAGTACTTC.

The chain has TRBV4-1 and TRBJ2-7; D is ambiguous. V lost 3 bases to trimming and J lost 6 bases, with 15 bases between them. The CDR3 totals 14 residues. Germline CDR1 is MGHRA and CDR2 is YSYEKL. The CDR3 reads CASSHVVTISEQYF. In DNA, the CDR3 is TGCGCCAGCAGCCATGTCGTTACGATTAGCGAGCAGTACTTC.

The table lists this clone with a count of one. The chain couples TRBV28 to TRBJ1-1; D is unresolved. The V gene lost 3 bases and the J gene lost 3 bases, with 14 bases spanning the gap. The CDR3 loop spans 15 amino acids. Germline V gene data show CDR1 as MDHEN and CDR2 as SYDVKM. CDR3 region: CASSLVGVRDTEAFF. CDR3 nucleotides: TGTGCCAGCAGTTTGGTGGGAGTGAGGGACACTGAAGCTTTCTTT.

The chain recombines TRBV19 with TRBJ1-4, with a weak D call TRBD1 (6 bases). CDR1 is LNHDA, CDR2 SQIVND, per germline (reference sequence). Trimming stripped 7 bases from V and 0 bases from J, with 9 bases between. The CDR3 is 14 amino acids. The CDR3 is CASTHRATNEKLFF. The CDR3, as DNA: TGTGCCAGTACTCACAGGGCAACTAATGAAAAACTGTTTTTT.

The chain couples TRBV5-1 to TRBJ2-7; D remains ambiguous. The CDR3 totals 15 residues. CDR1 and CDR2 from the germline V gene are SGHRS and YFSETQ. With 0 bases removed from V and 0 bases from J, the gap between germline ends came to 10 bases. CDR3 bases: TGCGCCAGCAGCTTGGAAGCAGGTACCTCCTACGAGCAGTACTTC. This translates into CASSLEAGTSYEQYF.

DNA for the CDR3: TGTGCCACCAGCCGAAGACTAGCAGGGACGGACCATCAGCCCCAGCATTTT. The encoded protein is CATSRRLAGTDHQPQHF. This chain links TRBV15 with TRBJ1-5; weak D call: TRBD1 (5 bases). Germline V CDR1 and CDR2: LNHNV, YYDKDF (reference sequence). V shed 5 bases and J shed 5 bases, with 22 bases lying between them. The CDR3 has 17 residues. Supplemented by reference TRBV15 and TRBJ1-5, the full variable domain reads DAMVIQNPRYQVTQFGKPVTLSCSQTLNHNVMYWYQQKSSQAPKLLFHYYDKDFNNEADTPDNFQSRRPNTSFCFLDIRSPGLGDTAMYLCATSRRLAGTDHQPQHFGDGTRLSIL.

The sample holds a few counts of this clone. V usage is TRBV6-6 and J usage is TRBJ1-1, with 9 bases identical to TRBD1. Trimming removed 0 bases from V and 5 bases from J; junction bases left unmatched: 7. The CDR3 is made up of 16 amino acids. Germline V gene lookup returns CDR1 MNHNY and CDR2 SVGAGI (reference sequence). The CDR3 region has the DNA TGTGCCAGCAGTTACTCGGACAGGGGAGAGGGGACTGAAGCTTTCTTT. Its protein is CASSYSDRGEGTEAFF.

CDR3 residues: CASSKLRADTYEQYF. In nucleotides, the CDR3 is TGTGCCAGTAGTAAGCTGCGGGCCGATACCTACGAGCAGTACTTC. This chain links TRBV19 with TRBJ2-7, with a tentative D call TRBD2 (5 bases). The CDR3 spans 15 residues. The V end lost 4 bases, the J end lost 2 bases, and 15 bases lay between the germline ends. CDR1 is LNHDA, CDR2 SQIVND, per germline (reference sequence).

This chain uses TRBV19 with TRBJ1-1; 8 nucleotides align to TRBD1. Germline CDR1 and CDR2: LNHDA and SQIVND (reference sequence). V dropped 5 bases and J dropped 0; count of bases not matched to a gene: 5. This CDR3 comprises 15 residues. The CDR3 loop reads CASSVDRGLNTEAFF. The CDR3 nucleotides read TGTGCCAGTAGTGTCGACAGGGGTCTGAACACTGAAGCTTTCTTT.

The chain carries TRBV4-1 and TRBJ1-2; TRBD1 aligns across 7 bases. CDR1 and CDR2 from the germline V gene are MGHRA and YSYEKL. V lost 6 bases, J lost 4 bases, and 5 bases stayed unmatched. CDR3 size: 13 residues. The CDR3, as DNA: TGCGCCAGCAGTCCAGGACAGGCCTATGGCTACACCTTC. Protein: CASSPGQAYGYTF.

This chain links TRBV4-1 with TRBJ2-7, with unresolved D. CDR3 length: 13 amino acids. In germline, CDR1 is MGHRA, CDR2 YSYEKL. The germline V and J ends were trimmed by 0 bases and 7 bases, with 10 bases remaining between them. The CDR3 here is CASSQDGLREQYF. For the CDR3, the DNA is TGCGCCAGCAGCCAAGATGGGCTTAGAGAGCAGTACTTC.

The chain is built from TRBV29-1 and TRBJ2-7; perhaps TRBD1 as D (6 bases). The V and J ends lost 4 bases and 0 bases respectively, with 10 bases between them. This CDR3 is built from 13 residues. Germline-derived CDR1 and CDR2 are SQVTM and ANQGSEA. CDR3 residues: CSVVPRGSYEQYF. The DNA for the CDR3 is TGCAGCGTTGTACCCAGGGGCTCCTACGAGCAGTACTTC.

The chain couples TRBV19 to TRBJ2-7, with 7 bases fitting TRBD2. The CDR3 totals 16 residues. V lost 1 base and J lost 4; bases outside the gene matches: 10. From germline, CDR1 is LNHDA and CDR2 SQIVND (reference sequence). CDR3 bases: TGTGCCAGTAGTATAGGAGAGGCTAGCGGACAATACGAGCAGTACTTC. Residues: CASSIGEASGQYEQYF.

This clone is large (0.1 to 1%). V and J are TRBV5-4 and TRBJ1-2; D is uncertain. Germline loops: CDR1 SGHNT, CDR2 YYREEE (reference sequence). V dropped 0 bases and J dropped 4 bases, with 13 bases sitting between them. The CDR3 has 15 residues. CDR3 nucleotides: TGTGCCAGCAGCTTGGCCACGGAGGGTGGCTATGGCTACACCTTC. Encoded protein: CASSLATEGGYGYTF. Complete variable domain (other parts from reference TRBV5-4 and TRBJ1-2): ETGVTQSPTHLIKTRGQQVTLRCSSQSGHNTVSWYQQALGQGPQFIFQYYREEENGRGNFPPRFSGLQFPNYSSELNVNALELDDSALYLCASSLATEGGYGYTFGSGTRLTVV.

For the CDR3, the DNA is TGCGCCAGCAGCCCCGGGACTCCTTTGGGCCATGGCTACACCTTC. Translated: CASSPGTPLGHGYTF. The rearrangement joins TRBV5-1 to TRBJ1-2; possible D gene TRBD1, 5 bases. CDR3 size: 15 residues. The V gene lost 4 bases and the J gene lost 6 bases, with 19 bases spanning the gap. Looked up from germline, CDR1 is SGHRS and CDR2 is YFSETQ.

This clone was detected a few times. The V and J genes are TRBV5-1 and TRBJ2-7; 9 bases are a match to TRBD1. V lost 4 bases, J lost 3 bases, and 5 bases stayed unmatched. The CDR3 has 14 amino acids. Germline V gives CDR1 SGHRS, CDR2 YFSETQ. The CDR3 DNA reads TGCGCCAGCAGCCGGGGGACAGGGTACTACGAGCAGTACTTC. This gives the protein CASSRGTGYYEQYF.

This chain joins TRBV7-2 and TRBJ2-7; 9 bases are a match to TRBD2. This CDR3 is 15 amino acids long. Germline CDR1 reads SGHTA; CDR2 reads FQGNSA. Trimming at V came to 2 bases and at J to 4 bases, leaving 6 bases not matched to a gene. CDR3 sequence: CASSLKASGIYEQYF. The DNA of the CDR3 is TGTGCCAGCAGCTTAAAGGCTAGCGGGATATACGAGCAGTACTTC.

V and J are TRBV27 and TRBJ2-7; TRBD1 aligns across 9 bases. CDR3 length: 15 amino acids. The trim removed 0 bases at V and 3 bases at J, leaving 3 bases unmatched. Germline CDR1 MNHEY, CDR2 SMNVEV (reference sequence). CDR3 coding DNA: TGTGCCAGCAGTTTATCACAGGGGGCCCACTACGAGCAGTACTTC. This translates into CASSLSQGAHYEQYF.